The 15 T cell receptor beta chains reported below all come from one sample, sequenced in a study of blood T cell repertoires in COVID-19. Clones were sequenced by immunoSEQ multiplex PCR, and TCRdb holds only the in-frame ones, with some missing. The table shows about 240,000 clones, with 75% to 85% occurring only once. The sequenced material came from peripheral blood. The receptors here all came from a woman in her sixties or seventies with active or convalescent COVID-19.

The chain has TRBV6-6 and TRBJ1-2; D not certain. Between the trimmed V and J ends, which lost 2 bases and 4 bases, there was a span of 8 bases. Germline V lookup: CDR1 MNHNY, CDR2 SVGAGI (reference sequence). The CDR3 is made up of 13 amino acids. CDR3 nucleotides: TGTGCCAGCAGTTACGGTTCAGGCTATGGCTACACCTTC. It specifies CASSYGSGYGYTF.

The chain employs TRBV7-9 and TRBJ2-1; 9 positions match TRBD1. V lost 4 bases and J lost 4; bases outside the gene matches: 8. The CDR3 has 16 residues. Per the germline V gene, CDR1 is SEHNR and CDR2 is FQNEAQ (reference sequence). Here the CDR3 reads CASSSAEDRGYNEQFF. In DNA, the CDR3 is TGTGCCAGCAGCTCCGCCGAGGACAGGGGTTACAATGAGCAGTTCTTC.

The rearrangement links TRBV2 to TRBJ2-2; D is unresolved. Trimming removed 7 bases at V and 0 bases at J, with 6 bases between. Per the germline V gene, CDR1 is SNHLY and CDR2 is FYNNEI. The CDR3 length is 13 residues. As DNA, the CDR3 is TGTGCCAGCACAGATCCGAACACCGGGGAGCTGTTTTTT. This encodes CASTDPNTGELFF.

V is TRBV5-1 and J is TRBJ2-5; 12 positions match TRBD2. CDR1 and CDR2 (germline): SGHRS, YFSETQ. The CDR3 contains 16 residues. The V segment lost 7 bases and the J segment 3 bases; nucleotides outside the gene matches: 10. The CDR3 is CASVKYLAGGEETQYF. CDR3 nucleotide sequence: TGCGCCAGCGTCAAGTACCTAGCGGGGGGGGAAGAGACCCAGTACTTC.

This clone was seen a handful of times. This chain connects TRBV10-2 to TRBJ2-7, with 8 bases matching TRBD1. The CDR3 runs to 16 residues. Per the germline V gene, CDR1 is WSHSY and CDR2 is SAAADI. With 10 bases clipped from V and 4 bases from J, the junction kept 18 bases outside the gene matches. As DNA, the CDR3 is TGCGCCACCCGGGACCCACTCCGGGACAGGAGTTACGAGCAGTACTTC. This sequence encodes CATRDPLRDRSYEQYF.

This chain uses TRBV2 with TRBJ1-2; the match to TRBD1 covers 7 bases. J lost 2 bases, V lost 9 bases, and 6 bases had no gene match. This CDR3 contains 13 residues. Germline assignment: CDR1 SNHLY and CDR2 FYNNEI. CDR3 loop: CASPGQANYGYTF. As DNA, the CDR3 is TGTGCCAGTCCAGGACAGGCCAACTATGGCTACACCTTC.

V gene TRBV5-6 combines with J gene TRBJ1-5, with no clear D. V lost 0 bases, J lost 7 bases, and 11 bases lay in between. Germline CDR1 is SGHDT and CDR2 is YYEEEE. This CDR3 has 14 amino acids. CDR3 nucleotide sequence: TGTGCCAGCAGCTTGGAGAGGGATGACCAGCCCCAGCATTTT. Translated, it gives CASSLERDDQPQHF.

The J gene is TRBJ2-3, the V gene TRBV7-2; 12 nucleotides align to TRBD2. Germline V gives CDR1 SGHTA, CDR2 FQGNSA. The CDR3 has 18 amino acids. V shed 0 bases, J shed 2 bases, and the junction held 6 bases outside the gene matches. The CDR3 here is CASSLATLAGGITDTQYF. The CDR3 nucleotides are TGTGCCAGCAGCTTAGCTACACTAGCGGGGGGAATCACAGATACGCAGTATTTT.

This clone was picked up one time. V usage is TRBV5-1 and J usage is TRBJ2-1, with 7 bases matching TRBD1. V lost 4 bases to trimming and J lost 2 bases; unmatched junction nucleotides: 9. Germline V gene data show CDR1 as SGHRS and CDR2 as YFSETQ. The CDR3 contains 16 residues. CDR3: CASSPEVTGTYNEQFF. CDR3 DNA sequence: TGCGCCAGCAGCCCGGAGGTGACAGGGACCTACAATGAGCAGTTCTTC. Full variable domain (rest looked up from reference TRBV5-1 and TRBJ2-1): KAGVTQTPRYLIKTRGQQVTLSCSPISGHRSVSWYQQTPGQGLQFLFEYFSETQRNKGNFPGRFSGRQFSNSRSEMNVSTLELGDSALYLCASSPEVTGTYNEQFFGPGTRLTVL.

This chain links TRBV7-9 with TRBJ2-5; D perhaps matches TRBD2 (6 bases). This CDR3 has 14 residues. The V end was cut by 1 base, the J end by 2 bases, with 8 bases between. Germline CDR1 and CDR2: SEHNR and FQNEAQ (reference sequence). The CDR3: CASSLGGVQETQYF. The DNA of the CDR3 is TGTGCCAGCAGCTTAGGGGGGGTACAAGAGACCCAGTACTTC. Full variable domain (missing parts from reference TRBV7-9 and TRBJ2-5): DTGVSQNPRHKITKRGQNVTFRCDPISEHNRLYWYRQTLGQGPEFLTYFQNEAQLEKSRLLSDRFSAERPKGSFSTLEIQRTEQGDSAMYLCASSLGGVQETQYFGPGTRLLVL.

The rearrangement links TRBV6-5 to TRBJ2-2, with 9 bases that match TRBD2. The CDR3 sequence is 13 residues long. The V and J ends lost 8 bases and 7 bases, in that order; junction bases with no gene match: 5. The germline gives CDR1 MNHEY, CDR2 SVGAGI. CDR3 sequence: CASGGGVSGELFF. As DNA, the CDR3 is TGTGCCAGCGGCGGGGGGGTTAGCGGGGAGCTGTTTTTT.

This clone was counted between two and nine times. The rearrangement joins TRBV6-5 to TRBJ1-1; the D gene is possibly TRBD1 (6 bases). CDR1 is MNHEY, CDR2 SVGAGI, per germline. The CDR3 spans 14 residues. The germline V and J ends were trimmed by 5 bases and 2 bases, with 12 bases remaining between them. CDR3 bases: TGTGCCAGCAGTCCCCGGACAGTTAACACTGAAGCTTTCTTT. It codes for CASSPRTVNTEAFF.

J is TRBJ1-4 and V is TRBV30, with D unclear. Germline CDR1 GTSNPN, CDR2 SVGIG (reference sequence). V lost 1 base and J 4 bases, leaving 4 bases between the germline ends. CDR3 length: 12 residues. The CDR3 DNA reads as TGTGCCTGGAGTGCAAATAATGAAAAACTGTTTTTT. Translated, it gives CAWSANNEKLFF.

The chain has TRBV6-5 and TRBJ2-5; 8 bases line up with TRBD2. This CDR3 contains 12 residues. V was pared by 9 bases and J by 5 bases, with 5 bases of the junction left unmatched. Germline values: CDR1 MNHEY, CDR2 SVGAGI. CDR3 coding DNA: TGTGCCAGTCGGGGGGGCGGGGAGACCCAGTACTTC. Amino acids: CASRGGGETQYF.

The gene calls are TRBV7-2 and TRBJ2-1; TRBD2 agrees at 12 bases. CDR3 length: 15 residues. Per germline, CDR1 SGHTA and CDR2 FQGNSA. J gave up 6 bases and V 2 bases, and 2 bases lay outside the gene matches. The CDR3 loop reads CASSLQLAGGNEQFF. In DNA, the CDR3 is TGTGCCAGCAGCTTACAACTAGCGGGGGGCAATGAGCAGTTCTTC.